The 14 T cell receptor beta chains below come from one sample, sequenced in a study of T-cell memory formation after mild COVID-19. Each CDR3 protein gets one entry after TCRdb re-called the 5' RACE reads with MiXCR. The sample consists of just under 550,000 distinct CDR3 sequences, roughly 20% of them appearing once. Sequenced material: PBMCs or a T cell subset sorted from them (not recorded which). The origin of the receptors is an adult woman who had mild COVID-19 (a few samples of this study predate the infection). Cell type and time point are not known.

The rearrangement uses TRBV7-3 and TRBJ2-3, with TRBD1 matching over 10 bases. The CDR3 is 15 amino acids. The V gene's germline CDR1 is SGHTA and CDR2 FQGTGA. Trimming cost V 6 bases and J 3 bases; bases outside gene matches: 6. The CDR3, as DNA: TGTGCCAGCAGGCGGGGACAGGGGTTAACAGATACGCAGTATTTT. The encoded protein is CASRRGQGLTDTQYF.

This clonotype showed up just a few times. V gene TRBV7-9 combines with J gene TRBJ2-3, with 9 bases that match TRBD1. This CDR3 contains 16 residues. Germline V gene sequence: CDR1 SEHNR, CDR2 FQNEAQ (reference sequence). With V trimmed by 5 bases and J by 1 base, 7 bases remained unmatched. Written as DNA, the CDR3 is TGTGCCAGCAGCCCTCGACAGGGGGAGGGCACAGATACGCAGTATTTT. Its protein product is CASSPRQGEGTDTQYF.

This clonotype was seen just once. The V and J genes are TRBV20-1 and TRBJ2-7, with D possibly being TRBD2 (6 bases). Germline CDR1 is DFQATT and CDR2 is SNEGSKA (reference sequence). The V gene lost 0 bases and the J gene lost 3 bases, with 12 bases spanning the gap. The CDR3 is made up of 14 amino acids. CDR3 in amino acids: CSARDLRGYYEQYF. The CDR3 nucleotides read TGCAGTGCTAGAGATCTTCGGGGGTACTACGAGCAGTACTTC.

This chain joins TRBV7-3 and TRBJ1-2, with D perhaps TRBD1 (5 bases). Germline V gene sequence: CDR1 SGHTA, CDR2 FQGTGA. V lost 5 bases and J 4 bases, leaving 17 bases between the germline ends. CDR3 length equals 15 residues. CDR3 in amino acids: CASSPSGRAVYGYTF. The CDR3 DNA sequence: TGTGCCAGCAGCCCCTCCGGCAGGGCGGTCTATGGCTACACCTTC.

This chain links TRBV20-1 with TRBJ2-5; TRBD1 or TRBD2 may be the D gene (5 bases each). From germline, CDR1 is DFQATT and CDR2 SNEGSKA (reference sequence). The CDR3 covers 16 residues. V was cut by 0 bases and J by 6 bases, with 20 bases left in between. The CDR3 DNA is TGCAGTGCTAGAGATCCAACTAGGGACCTTGAGCAGACCCAGTACTTC. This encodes CSARDPTRDLEQTQYF.

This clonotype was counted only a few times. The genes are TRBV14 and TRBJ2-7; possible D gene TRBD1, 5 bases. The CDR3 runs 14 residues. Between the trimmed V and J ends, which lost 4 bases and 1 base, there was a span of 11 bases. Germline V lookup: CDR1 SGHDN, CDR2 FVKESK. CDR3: CASSRWRTSYEQYF. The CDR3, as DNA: TGTGCCAGCAGCCGCTGGCGGACATCCTACGAGCAGTACTTC.

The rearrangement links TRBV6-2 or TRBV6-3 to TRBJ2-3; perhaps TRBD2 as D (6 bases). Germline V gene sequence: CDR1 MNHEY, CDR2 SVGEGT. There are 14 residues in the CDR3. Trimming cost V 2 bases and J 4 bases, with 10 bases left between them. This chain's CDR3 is CASSYGSSADTQYF. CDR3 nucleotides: TGTGCCAGCAGTTACGGGTCTAGCGCAGATACGCAGTATTTT.

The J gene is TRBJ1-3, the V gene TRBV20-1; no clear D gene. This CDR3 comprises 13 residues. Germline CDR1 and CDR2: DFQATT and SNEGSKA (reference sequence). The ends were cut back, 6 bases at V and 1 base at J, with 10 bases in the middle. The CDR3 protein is CSALEDSGNTIYF. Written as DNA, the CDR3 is TGCAGTGCCCTCGAGGATTCTGGAAACACCATATATTTT.

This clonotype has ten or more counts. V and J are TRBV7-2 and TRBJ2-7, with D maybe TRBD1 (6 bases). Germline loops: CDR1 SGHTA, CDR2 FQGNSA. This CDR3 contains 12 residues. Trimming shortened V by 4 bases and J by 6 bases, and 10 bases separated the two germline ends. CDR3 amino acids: CASSSTGTEQYF. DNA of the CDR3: TGTGCCAGCAGCTCAACAGGGACCGAGCAGTACTTC. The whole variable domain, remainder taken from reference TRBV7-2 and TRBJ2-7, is GAGVSQSPSNKVTEKGKDVELRCDPISGHTALYWYRQSLGQGLEFLIYFQGNSAPDKSGLPSDRFSAERTGGSVSTLTIQRTQQEDSAVYLCASSSTGTEQYFGPGTRLTVT.

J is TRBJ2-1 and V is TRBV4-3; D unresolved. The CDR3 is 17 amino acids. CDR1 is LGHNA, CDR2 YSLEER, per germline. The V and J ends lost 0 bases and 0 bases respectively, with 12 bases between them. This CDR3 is CASSQEREASSYNEQFF. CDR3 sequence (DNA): TGCGCCAGCAGCCAAGAGCGAGAGGCAAGCTCCTACAATGAGCAGTTCTTC.

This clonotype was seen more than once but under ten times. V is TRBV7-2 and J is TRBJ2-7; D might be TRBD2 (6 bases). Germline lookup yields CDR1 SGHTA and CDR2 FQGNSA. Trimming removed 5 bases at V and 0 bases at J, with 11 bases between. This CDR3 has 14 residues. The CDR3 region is CASSVSGISYEQYF. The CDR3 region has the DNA TGTGCCAGCAGCGTTAGCGGAATCTCCTACGAGCAGTACTTC.

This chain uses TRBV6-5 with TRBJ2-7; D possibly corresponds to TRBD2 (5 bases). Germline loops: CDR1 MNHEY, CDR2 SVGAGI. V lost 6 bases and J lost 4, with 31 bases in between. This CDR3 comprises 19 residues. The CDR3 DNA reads TGTGCCAGCAGCGCCCGAGCGGTCGCGGTGGTGGCGCTAAAATACGAGCAGTACTTC. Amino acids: CASSARAVAVVALKYEQYF.

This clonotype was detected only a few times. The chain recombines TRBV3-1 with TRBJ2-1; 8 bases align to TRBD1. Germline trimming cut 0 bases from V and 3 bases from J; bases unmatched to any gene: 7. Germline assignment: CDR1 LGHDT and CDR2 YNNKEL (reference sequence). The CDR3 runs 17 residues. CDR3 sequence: CASSQEDRVLFYNEQFF. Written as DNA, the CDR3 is TGTGCCAGCAGCCAAGAGGACAGGGTCTTATTCTACAATGAGCAGTTCTTC.

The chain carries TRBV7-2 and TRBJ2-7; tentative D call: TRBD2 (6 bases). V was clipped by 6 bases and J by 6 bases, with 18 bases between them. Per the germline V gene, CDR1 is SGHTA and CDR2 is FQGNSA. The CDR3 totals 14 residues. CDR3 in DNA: TGTGCCAGCAGGCAAGGACGAGGGACTTCCGAGCAGTACTTC. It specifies CASRQGRGTSEQYF. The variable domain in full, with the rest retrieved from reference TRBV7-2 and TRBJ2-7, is GAGVSQSPSNKVTEKGKDVELRCDPISGHTALYWYRQSLGQGLEFLIYFQGNSAPDKSGLPSDRFSAERTGGSVSTLTIQRTQQEDSAVYLCASRQGRGTSEQYFGPGTRLTVT.